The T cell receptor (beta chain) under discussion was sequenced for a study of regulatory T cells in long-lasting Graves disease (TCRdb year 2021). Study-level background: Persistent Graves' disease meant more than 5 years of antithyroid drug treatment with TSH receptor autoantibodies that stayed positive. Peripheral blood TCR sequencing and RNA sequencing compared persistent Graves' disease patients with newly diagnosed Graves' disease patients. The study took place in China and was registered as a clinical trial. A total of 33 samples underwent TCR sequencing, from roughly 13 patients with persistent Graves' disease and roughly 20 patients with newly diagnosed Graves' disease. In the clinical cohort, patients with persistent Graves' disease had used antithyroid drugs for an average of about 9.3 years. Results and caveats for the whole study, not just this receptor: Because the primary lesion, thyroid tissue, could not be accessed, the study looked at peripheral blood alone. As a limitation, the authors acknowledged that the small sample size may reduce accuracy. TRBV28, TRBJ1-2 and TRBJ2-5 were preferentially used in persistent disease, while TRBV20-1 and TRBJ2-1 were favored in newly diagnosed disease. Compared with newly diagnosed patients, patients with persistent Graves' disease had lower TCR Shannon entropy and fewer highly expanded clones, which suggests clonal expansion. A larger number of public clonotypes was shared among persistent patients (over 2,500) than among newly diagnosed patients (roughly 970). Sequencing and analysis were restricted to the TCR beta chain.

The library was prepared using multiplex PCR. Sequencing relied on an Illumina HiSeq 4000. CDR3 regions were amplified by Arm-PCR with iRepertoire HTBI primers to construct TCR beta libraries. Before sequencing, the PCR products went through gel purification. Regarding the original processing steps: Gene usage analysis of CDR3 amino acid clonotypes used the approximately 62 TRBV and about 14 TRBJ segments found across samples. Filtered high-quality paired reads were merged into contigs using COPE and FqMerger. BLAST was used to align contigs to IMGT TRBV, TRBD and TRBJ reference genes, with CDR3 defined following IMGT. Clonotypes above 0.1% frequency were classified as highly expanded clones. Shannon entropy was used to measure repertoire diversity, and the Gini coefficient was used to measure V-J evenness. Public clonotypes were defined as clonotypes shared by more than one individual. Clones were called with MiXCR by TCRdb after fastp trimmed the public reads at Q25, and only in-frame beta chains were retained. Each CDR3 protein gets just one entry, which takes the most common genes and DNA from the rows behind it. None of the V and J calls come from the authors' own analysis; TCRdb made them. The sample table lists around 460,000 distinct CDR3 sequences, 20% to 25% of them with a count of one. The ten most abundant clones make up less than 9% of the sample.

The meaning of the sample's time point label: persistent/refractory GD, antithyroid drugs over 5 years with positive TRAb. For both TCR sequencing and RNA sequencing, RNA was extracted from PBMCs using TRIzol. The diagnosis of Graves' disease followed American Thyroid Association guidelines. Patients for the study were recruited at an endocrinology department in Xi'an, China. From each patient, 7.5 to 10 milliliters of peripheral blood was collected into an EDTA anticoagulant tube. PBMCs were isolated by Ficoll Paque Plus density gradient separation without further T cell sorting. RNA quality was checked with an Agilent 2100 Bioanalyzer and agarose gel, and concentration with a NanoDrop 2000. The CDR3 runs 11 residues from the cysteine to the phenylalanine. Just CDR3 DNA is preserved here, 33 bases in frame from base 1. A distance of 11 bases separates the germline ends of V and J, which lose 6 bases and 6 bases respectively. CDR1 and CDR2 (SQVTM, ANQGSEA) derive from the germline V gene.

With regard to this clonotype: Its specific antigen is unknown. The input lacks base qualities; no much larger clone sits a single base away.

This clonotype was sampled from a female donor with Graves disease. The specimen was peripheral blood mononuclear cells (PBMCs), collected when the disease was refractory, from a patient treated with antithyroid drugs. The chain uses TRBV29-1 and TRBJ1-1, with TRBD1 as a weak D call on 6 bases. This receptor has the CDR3 CSVRGRSEAFF. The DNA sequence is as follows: TGCAGCGTCAGGGGACGGTCTGAAGCTTTCTTT.